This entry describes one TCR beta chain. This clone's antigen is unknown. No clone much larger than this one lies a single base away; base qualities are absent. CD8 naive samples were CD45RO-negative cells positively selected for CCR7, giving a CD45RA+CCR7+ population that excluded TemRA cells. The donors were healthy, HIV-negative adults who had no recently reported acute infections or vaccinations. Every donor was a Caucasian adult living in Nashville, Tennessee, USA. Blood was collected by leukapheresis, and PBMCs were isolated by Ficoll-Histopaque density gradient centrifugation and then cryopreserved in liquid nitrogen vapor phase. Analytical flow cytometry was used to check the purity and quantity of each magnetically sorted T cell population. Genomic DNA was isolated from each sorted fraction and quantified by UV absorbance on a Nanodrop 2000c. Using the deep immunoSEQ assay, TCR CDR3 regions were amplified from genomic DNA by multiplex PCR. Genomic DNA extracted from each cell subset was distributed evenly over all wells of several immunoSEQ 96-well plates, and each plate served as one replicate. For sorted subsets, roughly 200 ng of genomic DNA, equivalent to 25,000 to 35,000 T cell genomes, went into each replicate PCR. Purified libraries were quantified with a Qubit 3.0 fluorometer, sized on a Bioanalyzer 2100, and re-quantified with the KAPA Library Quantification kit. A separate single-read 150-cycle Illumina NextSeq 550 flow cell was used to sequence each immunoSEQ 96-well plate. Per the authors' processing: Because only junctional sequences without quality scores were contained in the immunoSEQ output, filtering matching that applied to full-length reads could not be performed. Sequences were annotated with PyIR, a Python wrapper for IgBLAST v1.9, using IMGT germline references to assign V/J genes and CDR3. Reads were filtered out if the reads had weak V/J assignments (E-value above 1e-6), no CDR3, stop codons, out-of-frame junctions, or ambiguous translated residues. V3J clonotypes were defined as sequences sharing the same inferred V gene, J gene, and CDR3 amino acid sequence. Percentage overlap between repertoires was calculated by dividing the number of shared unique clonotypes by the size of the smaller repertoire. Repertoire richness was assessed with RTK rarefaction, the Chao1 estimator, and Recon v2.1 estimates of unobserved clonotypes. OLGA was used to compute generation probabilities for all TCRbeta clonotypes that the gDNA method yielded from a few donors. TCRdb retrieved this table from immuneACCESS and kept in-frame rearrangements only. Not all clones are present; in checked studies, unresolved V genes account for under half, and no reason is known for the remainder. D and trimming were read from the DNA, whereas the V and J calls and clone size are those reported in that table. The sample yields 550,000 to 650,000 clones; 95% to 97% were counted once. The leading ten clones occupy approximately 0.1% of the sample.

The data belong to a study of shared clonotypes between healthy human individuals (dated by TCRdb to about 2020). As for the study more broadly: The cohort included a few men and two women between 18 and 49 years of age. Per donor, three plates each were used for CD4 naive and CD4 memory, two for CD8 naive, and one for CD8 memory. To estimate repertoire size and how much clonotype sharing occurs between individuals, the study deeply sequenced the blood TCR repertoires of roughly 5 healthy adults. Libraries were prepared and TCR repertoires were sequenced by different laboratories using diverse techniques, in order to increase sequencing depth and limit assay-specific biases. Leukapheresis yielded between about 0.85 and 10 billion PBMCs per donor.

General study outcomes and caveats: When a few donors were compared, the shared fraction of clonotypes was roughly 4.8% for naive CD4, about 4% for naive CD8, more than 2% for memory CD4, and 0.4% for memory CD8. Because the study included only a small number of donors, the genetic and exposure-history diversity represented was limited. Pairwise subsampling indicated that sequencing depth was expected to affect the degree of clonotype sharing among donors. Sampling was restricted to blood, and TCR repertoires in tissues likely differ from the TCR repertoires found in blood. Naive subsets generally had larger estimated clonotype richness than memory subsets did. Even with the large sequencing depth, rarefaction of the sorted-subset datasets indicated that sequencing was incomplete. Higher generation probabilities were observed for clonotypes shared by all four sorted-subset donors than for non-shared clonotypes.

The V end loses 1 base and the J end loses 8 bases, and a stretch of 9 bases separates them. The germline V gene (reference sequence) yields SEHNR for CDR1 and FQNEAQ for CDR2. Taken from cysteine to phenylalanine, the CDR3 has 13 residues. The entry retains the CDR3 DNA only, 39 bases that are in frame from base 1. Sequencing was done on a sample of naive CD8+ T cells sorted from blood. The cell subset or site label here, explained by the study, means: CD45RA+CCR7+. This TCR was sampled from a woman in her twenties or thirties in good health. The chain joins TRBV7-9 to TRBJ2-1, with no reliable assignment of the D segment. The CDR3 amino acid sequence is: CASSLVTVDEQFF. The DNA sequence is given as TGTGCCAGCAGCTTAGTAACAGTGGATGAGCAGTTCTTC. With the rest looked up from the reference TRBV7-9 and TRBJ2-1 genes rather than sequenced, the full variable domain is DTGVSQNPRHKITKRGQNVTFRCDPISEHNRLYWYRQTLGQGPEFLTYFQNEAQLEKSRLLSDRFSAERPKGSFSTLEIQRTEQGDSAMYLCASSLVTVDEQFFGPGTRLTVL.